This T cell receptor beta chain was documented in a study of OX40 agonist ivuxolimab in advanced cancers. Background on the study: There were three patients with partial responses, one having hepatocellular carcinoma and two cutaneous melanoma.

Trimming removed 2 bases from V and 6 bases from J; junction bases left unmatched: 2. CDR1 and CDR2 (germline): SGHRS, YFSETQ. CDR3 length equals 13 residues. Points from the study as a whole: At doses 0.1 to 3.0 mg/kg, CD4+ and CD8+ clones expanded. Also present in some nonresponders was a low level of normalized T-cell clonal expansion. The mean number of expanded clones was higher in CD8+ T cells than in CD4+.

Measured with immunoSEQ multiplex PCR; TCRdb has only the in-frame clones, and not every one. The sample has approximately 84,000 clones, 85% to 95% seen once. About this clone: The antigen remains unidentified.

The sequence was obtained from an adult with an advanced solid tumor such as melanoma, head and neck, liver or kidney cancer. The sequencing here drew on CD4+ or CD8+ T cells sorted from blood, taken in a trial of the OX40 agonist ivuxolimab. V gene TRBV5-1 combines with J gene TRBJ1-2; 9 bases fit TRBD1. CDR3 loop: CASSFRDRDGYTF. DNA of the CDR3: TGCGCCAGCAGCTTCCGGGACAGGGATGGCTACACCTTC.